A selection of T cell receptor beta chains follows, all from one sample in a study of T-cell memory formation after mild COVID-19. TCRdb ran MiXCR on the 5' RACE reads and lists one entry per CDR3 protein. The data contain about 610,000 distinct CDR3 sequences, roughly 17% of them singletons. Material for sequencing was PBMCs or a T cell subset sorted from them (not recorded which). Receptors were obtained from an adult woman who had mild COVID-19 (a few samples of this study predate the infection). Cell type and time point are not known. CDR3s leave out the opening cysteine and the closing phenylalanine or tryptophan. Fields, in order: V gene, J gene, CDR3 protein.

TRBV5-1,TRBJ2-2,ASTYTGELF
TRBV7-2,TRBJ1-2,ASSFNRGAHYGYT
TRBV7-3,TRBJ2-6,ASSQKRGRPGANVLT
TRBV27,TRBJ2-7,ASSSIPRVVYEQY
TRBV7-9,TRBJ1-1,ASSLGQGTEAF
TRBV5-1,TRBJ2-1,ASSQGQVSYNEQF
TRBV6-2/TRBV6-3,TRBJ2-1,ASSLVEWDEQF
TRBV9,TRBJ2-1,ASSAGLAGFNEQF
TRBV6-5,TRBJ1-6,ASSYSMFNKGFGSPLH
TRBV5-1,TRBJ1-2,ASSLTGTGNSYGYT
TRBV9,TRBJ2-7,ASSVARDGYEQY
TRBV7-2,TRBJ2-7,ASSYYLRGDEQY
TRBV14,TRBJ1-6,ASSHRGGNSPLH
TRBV6-6,TRBJ1-1,ASSYDHAGAKTEAF
TRBV5-1,TRBJ2-7,ASSRDRWSEQY
TRBV5-6,TRBJ2-1,ASSDPTGGTYNEQF
TRBV10-3,TRBJ2-1,AITKEVQRCNEQF
TRBV28,TRBJ1-5,ASSLFRGTGNQPQH
TRBV12-3/TRBV12-4,TRBJ1-1,ASSRRSEAF
TRBV6-2/TRBV6-3,TRBJ2-7,ASSYSMGAVYEQY
TRBV4-3,TRBJ2-1,ASSQFHGGGTYNEQF
TRBV20-1,TRBJ2-5,SARQGLAGDLRTQETQY
TRBV15,TRBJ2-6,ATSREKSGANVLT
TRBV9,TRBJ2-7,ASSVDLAALGEQY
TRBV11-2,TRBJ2-7,ASSLAVSGTYEQY
TRBV24-1,TRBJ2-2,AAHGTTNTGELF
TRBV19,TRBJ1-2,ASSISRDYGYT
TRBV4-1,TRBJ2-1,ASSLGLAGGEREQF
TRBV30,TRBJ2-5,AWSDRTTGTQY
TRBV1,TRBJ1-4,TSSQERPANEKLF
TRBV7-9,TRBJ2-7,ASSGTDLYEQY
TRBV5-4,TRBJ2-1,ASSWGGQRSWWNNEQF
TRBV20-1,TRBJ1-1,SARETGGLNTEAF
TRBV11-2,TRBJ1-6,ASSLQGAIYNSPLH
TRBV7-8,TRBJ1-1,ASSPRRTALNTEAF
TRBV7-2,TRBJ2-5,ASSFGSGTVSGTQY
TRBV12-3/TRBV12-4,TRBJ1-1,ASHSQGNTEAF
TRBV6-2/TRBV6-3,TRBJ2-1,ASGALISYNEQF
TRBV18,TRBJ1-6,ASSPALQGNSYNSPLH
TRBV7-9,TRBJ1-1,ASSTPDREDTEAF
TRBV5-1,TRBJ2-2,ASSSMGGLARTGELF
TRBV6-1,TRBJ1-5,ASSRTGSRNSNQPQH
TRBV7-9,TRBJ2-5,ASSLTSAETQY
TRBV29-1,TRBJ2-3,SVVTDTQY
TRBV20-1,TRBJ2-3,SARVRTSGGWEDTQY
TRBV4-1,TRBJ1-5,ASSQAGGPNGNQPQH
TRBV27,TRBJ1-5,ASSLSDRYQPQH
TRBV7-6,TRBJ1-5,ASSFSPVRDSNQPQH
TRBV6-5,TRBJ2-7,ASSYSIPSHEQY
TRBV6-6,TRBJ1-5,ASSDRTGSNQPQH
TRBV12-3/TRBV12-4,TRBJ1-2,ASSLIQGFIYGYT
TRBV4-1,TRBJ1-2,ASSLTGVDGYT